One sample yielded the 8 T cell receptor beta chains listed below, sequenced in a study of CD8+ T cells in alopecia areata. Described treatment: oral pan-JAK inhibitor, 5-10 mg twice daily. RNA was isolated and reverse transcribed to cDNA, the sequencing template. The method was immunoSEQ multiplex PCR; TCRdb's version includes in-frame clones alone and lacks a portion of them. Of fewer than 250,000 clones listed, roughly 40% are singletons. The source was CD4+ T cells sorted from blood, collected around week 36, from a patient treated with tofacitinib. The origin of the receptors is a human donor with alopecia areata.

This clone was seen only a few times. The chain uses TRBV2 and TRBJ1-2, with D possibly TRBD1 on 6 matching bases. V was pared by 4 bases and J by 6 bases, with 15 bases between. This CDR3 has 14 residues. Germline CDR1 is SNHLY and CDR2 is FYNNEI. CDR3 bases: TGTGCCAGCAGTGTGATACAGGGTGCAAATGGCTACACCTTC. It encodes CASSVIQGANGYTF.

There are a few counts of this clone. The chain uses TRBV27 and TRBJ2-1, with TRBD2 matching over 13 bases. The germline gives CDR1 MNHEY, CDR2 SMNVEV (reference sequence). The CDR3 totals 16 residues. Trimming took 4 bases from V and 3 from J; bases not matched to a gene: 3. The CDR3 DNA is TGTGCCAGCAGTTCCGGACTAGCGGGAGTCTACAATGAGCAGTTCTTC. Translating gives CASSSGLAGVYNEQFF.

The chain is built from TRBV29-1 and TRBJ2-5, with TRBD1 as a possible D gene (6 bases). Germline V gene data show CDR1 as SQVTM and CDR2 as ANQGSEA. The germline V and J ends were trimmed by 6 bases and 1 base, with 12 bases remaining between them. The length of the CDR3 is 13 residues. CDR3 loop: CSVTTGSQETQYF. For the CDR3, the DNA is TGCAGCGTGACTACAGGGAGCCAAGAGACCCAGTACTTC.

The chain joins TRBV29-1 to TRBJ2-5; 7 bases line up with TRBD2. The DNA end lines up better with TRBJ2-7; the J call may be wrong. The germline CDR1 and CDR2 sequences are SQVTM and ANQGSEA. The CDR3 has 14 residues. As DNA, the CDR3 is TGCAGCGTTGAAAAGGCGGGAGTGTCCTACGAGCAGTACTTC. Encoded protein: CSVEKAGVSYEQYF.

The chain couples TRBV29-1 to TRBJ2-5; 12 bases line up with TRBD2. Germline CDR1 reads SQVTM; CDR2 reads ANQGSEA. Losses at the gene ends were 6 bases for V and 7 bases for J; bases not matched to a gene: 12. CDR3 length: 15 residues. The chain's CDR3 is CSVGRGTSGLGTQYF. CDR3 in DNA: TGCAGCGTGGGACGGGGGACTAGCGGGTTAGGGACCCAGTACTTC.

This chain uses TRBV5-1 with TRBJ2-7; D remains ambiguous. This CDR3 has 12 residues. The germline V gene has CDR1 SGHRS and CDR2 YFSETQ. V was trimmed by 4 bases and J by 3 bases, leaving 8 bases between them. The CDR3 reads CASSPDLYEQYF. CDR3 nucleotide sequence: TGCGCCAGCAGCCCTGACCTCTACGAGCAGTACTTC.

The chain has TRBV28 and TRBJ2-5; TRBD2 matches at 11 bases. The CDR3 covers 16 residues. V lost 3 bases and J lost 7; bases outside the gene matches: 10. CDR1 is MDHEN, CDR2 SYDVKM, per germline. The CDR3 region is CASSLPTSGKGGTQYF. As DNA, the CDR3 is TGTGCCAGCAGTTTGCCGACTAGCGGGAAAGGAGGGACCCAGTACTTC.

This chain uses TRBV5-4 with TRBJ2-7; TRBD2 might be the D (6 bases). CDR1 SGHNT and CDR2 YYREEE come from the germline V gene (reference sequence). The CDR3 spans 14 residues. Trimming pared 5 bases from V and 6 bases from J, leaving 18 bases between. The CDR3 DNA is TGTGCCAGCAGAACCGGGACTGGACGGGGCGAGCAGTACTTC. Protein product: CASRTGTGRGEQYF.